The 29 T cell receptor beta chains listed next were all sequenced from one sample in a study of OX40 agonist ivuxolimab in advanced cancers. Generated by immunoSEQ multiplex PCR, the TCRdb table keeps only in-frame clones and is missing some. The sample carries fewer than 85,000 clones, around nine tenths recorded once. Specimen: CD4+ or CD8+ T cells sorted from blood, collected in a trial of the OX40 agonist ivuxolimab. The receptors were gathered from an adult with an advanced solid tumor such as melanoma, head and neck, liver or kidney cancer.

This sequence joins TRBV28 and TRBJ2-6, with no clear D. The CDR3 extends over 13 amino acids. The V end lost 7 bases, the J end lost 4 bases, and 8 bases lay between the germline ends. Germline values: CDR1 MDHEN, CDR2 SYDVKM. CDR3 coding DNA: TGTGCCAGCACCGAGTCCGGGGCCAACGTCCTGACTTTC. This codes for CASTESGANVLTF.

The chain links TRBV6-5 to TRBJ2-7; 8 bases match TRBD2. This CDR3 has 13 amino acids. Germline values: CDR1 MNHEY, CDR2 SVGAGI. The J segment lost 6 bases and the V segment lost 4 bases, leaving 5 bases of the junction unmatched. CDR3 sequence: CASSSPGGGEQYF. The CDR3 DNA is TGTGCCAGCAGTTCCCCCGGGGGGGGCGAGCAGTACTTC.

This rearrangement joins TRBV19 to TRBJ2-1; 12 positions agree with TRBD2. The germline gives CDR1 LNHDA, CDR2 SQIVND (reference sequence). V shed 7 bases, J shed 2 bases, and the junction held 3 bases outside the gene matches. The CDR3 has 15 residues. CDR3 loop: CASTTSGGPYNEQFF. CDR3 DNA sequence: TGTGCCAGTACGACTAGCGGGGGACCCTACAATGAGCAGTTCTTC.

The chain employs TRBV29-1 and TRBJ2-5, with 9 positions matching TRBD2. Per germline, CDR1 SQVTM and CDR2 ANQGSEA. There are 15 residues in the CDR3. V was clipped by 4 bases and J by 4 bases; unmatched bases: 10. This CDR3 reads CSVVRTGAGGETQYF. CDR3 bases: TGCAGCGTTGTAAGGACGGGAGCGGGGGGAGAGACCCAGTACTTC.

This chain uses TRBV7-2 with TRBJ2-5, with 7 bases identical to TRBD2. The CDR3 sequence is 15 residues long. Trimming took 0 bases from V and 1 from J; bases not matched to a gene: 2. Germline lookup yields CDR1 SGHTA and CDR2 FQGNSA. CDR3 coding DNA: TGTGCCAGCAGCTTAGCTAGCGGGTCCCAAGAGACCCAGTACTTC. Translated: CASSLASGSQETQYF.

The J gene is TRBJ1-1, the V gene TRBV7-9; no reliable D call. In germline, CDR1 is SEHNR, CDR2 FQNEAQ (reference sequence). The CDR3 length is 15 residues. The germline V and J ends were trimmed by 1 base and 1 base, with 10 bases remaining between them. The CDR3 here is CASSLEALKNTEAFF. In nucleotides, the CDR3 is TGTGCCAGCAGCTTAGAAGCGCTTAAGAACACTGAAGCTTTCTTT. The full variable domain, its missing parts supplied by reference TRBV7-9 and TRBJ1-1, is DTGVSQNPRHKITKRGQNVTFRCDPISEHNRLYWYRQTLGQGPEFLTYFQNEAQLEKSRLLSDRFSAERPKGSFSTLEIQRTEQGDSAMYLCASSLEALKNTEAFFGQGTRLTVV.

The chain couples TRBV6-1 to TRBJ1-5; no definite D call. V gave up 1 base and J gave up 2 bases, with 15 bases separating them. Germline V gene sequence: CDR1 MNHNS, CDR2 SASEGT. The CDR3 sequence is 17 residues long. CDR3 in amino acids: CASSEGSGGWGNQPQHF. The CDR3 DNA is TGTGCCAGCAGTGAAGGGTCCGGCGGCTGGGGCAATCAGCCCCAGCATTTT.

The CDR3 here is CASSPTGGRGYTF. In nucleotides, the CDR3 is TGTGCCAGCAGCCCGACAGGGGGCCGTGGCTACACCTTC. The chain combines TRBV7-2 with TRBJ1-2, with TRBD1 identical over 10 bases. The CDR3 spans 13 residues. From germline, CDR1 is SGHTA and CDR2 FQGNSA. Trimming took 5 bases from V and 7 from J; bases not matched to a gene: 4.

This chain links TRBV7-9 with TRBJ2-7, with no clear D. The V and J ends lost 3 bases and 3 bases respectively, with 18 bases between them. Germline values: CDR1 SEHNR, CDR2 FQNEAQ (reference sequence). This CDR3 contains 16 residues. CDR3 loop: CASSLSPTKALYEQYF. The CDR3 DNA reads TGTGCCAGCAGCTTGTCCCCGACAAAAGCCCTCTACGAGCAGTACTTC.

The chain has TRBV5-1 and TRBJ1-2, with 7 bases fitting TRBD1. The CDR3 totals 19 residues. Germline V gene data show CDR1 as SGHRS and CDR2 as YFSETQ. The V and J ends lost 0 bases and 8 bases, in that order; junction bases with no gene match: 22. CDR3 coding DNA: TGCGCCAGCAGCTTGGGCCGGATTTATGGGGTGATTGGACAGGTCGGCTACACCTTC. Its translation: CASSLGRIYGVIGQVGYTF. The variable domain in full, with the rest retrieved from reference TRBV5-1 and TRBJ1-2, is KAGVTQTPRYLIKTRGQQVTLSCSPISGHRSVSWYQQTPGQGLQFLFEYFSETQRNKGNFPGRFSGRQFSNSRSEMNVSTLELGDSALYLCASSLGRIYGVIGQVGYTFGSGTRLTVV.

The CDR3 DNA is TGTGCCAGCAGTGCGTACCCTGGACAGGGAGCTAACTATGGCTACACCTTC. Protein sequence: CASSAYPGQGANYGYTF. The V gene is TRBV28, the J gene TRBJ1-2, with 8 bases identical to TRBD1. With 5 bases clipped from V and 0 bases from J, the junction kept 11 bases outside the gene matches. The CDR3 is 17 amino acids. Germline lookup yields CDR1 MDHEN and CDR2 SYDVKM.

The chain recombines TRBV30 with TRBJ1-4, with 8 bases aligning to TRBD1. This CDR3 region has 16 residues. With V trimmed by 0 bases and J by 8 bases, 11 bases remained unmatched. Germline CDR1 GTSNPN, CDR2 SVGIG (reference sequence). The CDR3 bases are TGTGCCTGGAGTGTAAGGCCGACAGGGGCTCGGGAAAAACTGTTTTTT. Translation gives CAWSVRPTGAREKLFF.

The CDR3 spells CASTPRGATNYGYTF. CDR3 nucleotides: TGCGCCAGCACCCCGAGGGGGGCCACTAACTATGGCTACACCTTC. The chain uses TRBV5-1 and TRBJ1-2, with D perhaps TRBD1 (6 bases). CDR3 size: 15 residues. Trimming took off 6 bases at V and 0 bases at J, with 15 bases between the two ends. Germline CDR1 is SGHRS and CDR2 is YFSETQ. Complete variable domain (other parts from reference TRBV5-1 and TRBJ1-2): KAGVTQTPRYLIKTRGQQVTLSCSPISGHRSVSWYQQTPGQGLQFLFEYFSETQRNKGNFPGRFSGRQFSNSRSEMNVSTLELGDSALYLCASTPRGATNYGYTFGSGTRLTVV.

The chain employs TRBV7-6 and TRBJ1-1, with D maybe TRBD1 (5 bases). V lost 5 bases, J lost 7 bases, and 14 bases lay in between. Per germline, CDR1 SGHVS and CDR2 FNYEAQ. The CDR3 is 13 residues long. CDR3 residues: CASSRGPDGEAFF. For the CDR3, the DNA is TGTGCCAGCAGCAGGGGTCCCGACGGTGAAGCTTTCTTT.

J is TRBJ2-3 and V is TRBV19; 12 nucleotides align to TRBD2. The CDR3 is 15 amino acids. Germline V gene lookup returns CDR1 LNHDA and CDR2 SQIVND (reference sequence). V lost 5 bases and J lost 4; bases outside the gene matches: 4. The CDR3 is CASSPTSGSADTQYF. The CDR3 DNA is TGTGCCAGTAGTCCGACTAGCGGGAGTGCAGATACGCAGTATTTT.

This clone was found a few times. This sequence joins TRBV30 and TRBJ1-2; 8 bases align to TRBD1. CDR3 length: 17 residues. CDR1 and CDR2 from the germline V gene are GTSNPN and SVGIG (reference sequence). With 1 base clipped from V and 3 bases from J, the junction kept 13 bases outside the gene matches. For the CDR3, the DNA is TGTGCCTGGAGTGAAATGTCCCGGACAGGGAGGGACTATGGCTACACCTTC. It codes for CAWSEMSRTGRDYGYTF.

The V gene is TRBV28, the J gene TRBJ1-4; 10 positions match TRBD1. Germline CDR1 is MDHEN and CDR2 is SYDVKM. The J segment lost 8 bases and the V segment lost 2 bases, leaving 5 bases of the junction unmatched. This CDR3 is built from 15 residues. The CDR3 sequence: CASSLPGQGPEKLFF. The CDR3 bases are TGTGCCAGCAGTTTACCGGGACAGGGGCCAGAAAAACTGTTTTTT.

The rearrangement links TRBV19 to TRBJ2-3; 9 nucleotides line up with TRBD1. This CDR3 is built from 15 residues. Germline loops: CDR1 LNHDA, CDR2 SQIVND (reference sequence). Trimming removed 5 bases from V and 2 bases from J; junction bases left unmatched: 5. CDR3 loop: CASSGGTGTTDTQYF. In DNA form, the CDR3 reads TGTGCCAGTAGTGGGGGGACAGGGACCACAGATACGCAGTATTTT.

The sample holds a few counts of this clone. The chain employs TRBV28 and TRBJ2-4; maybe TRBD1 (7 bases). V was shortened by 4 bases and J by 3 bases, with 13 bases between the two germline ends. The CDR3 has 15 residues. Germline V gene data show CDR1 as MDHEN and CDR2 as SYDVKM. Here the CDR3 reads CASSSGDSDKNIQYF. As DNA, the CDR3 is TGTGCCAGCAGTTCGGGGGACAGTGACAAAAACATTCAGTACTTC.

The V call is TRBV30, the J call TRBJ2-7, with D perhaps matching TRBD1 (5 bases). The length of the CDR3 is 13 residues. V lost 7 bases and J 3 bases, leaving 16 bases between the germline ends. Germline V CDR1 and CDR2: GTSNPN, SVGIG (reference sequence). The CDR3, as DNA: TGTGCCTCCCACTCCAGGGTAGGCTACGAGCAGTACTTC. Protein product: CASHSRVGYEQYF.

The CDR3 nucleotides are TGTGCCATCACCCGGGACATGGTTCTAACTGGGTATGGCTACACCTTC. It specifies CAITRDMVLTGYGYTF. This chain links TRBV10-3 with TRBJ1-2; maybe TRBD1 (6 bases). V shed 7 bases and J shed 5 bases, with 23 bases lying between them. Germline V gives CDR1 ENHRY, CDR2 SYGVKD. CDR3 size: 16 residues.

This clone showed up just once. The chain has TRBV5-8 and TRBJ2-5; TRBD1 or TRBD2 may be the D gene (5 bases each). Germline CDR1 reads SGHTS; CDR2 reads YDEGEE. V was clipped by 3 bases and J by 0 bases, with 6 bases between them. CDR3 length equals 13 residues. CDR3 bases: TGTGCCAGCAGCTGGGGGAACCAAGAGACCCAGTACTTC. This translates into CASSWGNQETQYF.

The chain is built from TRBV7-2 and TRBJ2-3; TRBD1 might be the D (6 bases). CDR3 length equals 13 residues. Trimming pared 5 bases from V and 5 bases from J, leaving 11 bases between. The germline V gene has CDR1 SGHTA and CDR2 FQGNSA. The CDR3 DNA reads as TGTGCCAGCAGCCCGCAGGGGAGAGATACGCAGTATTTT. Its protein product is CASSPQGRDTQYF.

CDR3 nucleotide sequence: TGTGCCAGCAGCGGGGGCCGCGGACAGGGGAGAACCACCGGGGAGCTGTTTTTT. This codes for CASSGGRGQGRTTGELFF. The chain combines TRBV5-5 with TRBJ2-2, with 9 bases fitting TRBD1. The CDR3 contains 18 residues. Germline V gene sequence: CDR1 SGHKS, CDR2 YYEKEE (reference sequence). Trimming cost V 4 bases and J 4 bases; bases outside gene matches: 14.

This clone was counted once. The genes are TRBV9 and TRBJ2-4; 7 nucleotides agree with TRBD1. The trim removed 0 bases at V and 6 bases at J, leaving 6 bases unmatched. CDR3 size: 15 residues. Germline V gene lookup returns CDR1 SGDLS and CDR2 YYNGEE. CDR3 sequence reads: CASSVEAGGTNIQYF. CDR3 coding DNA: TGTGCCAGCAGCGTAGAAGCAGGGGGTACAAACATTCAGTACTTC.

This clone was recorded only once. This chain uses TRBV10-3 with TRBJ1-5; D remains unclear. Per the germline V gene, CDR1 is ENHRY and CDR2 is SYGVKD. The CDR3 sequence is 13 residues long. V lost 8 bases and J 5 bases, leaving 13 bases between the germline ends. The CDR3 loop reads CAICPQADQPQHF. The CDR3, as DNA: TGTGCCATCTGTCCGCAGGCTGATCAGCCCCAGCATTTT.

The chain combines TRBV4-2 with TRBJ2-1, with D perhaps being TRBD1 or TRBD2 (5 bases each). Germline CDR1 LGHNA, CDR2 YNFKEQ. The CDR3 sequence is 16 residues long. Trimming removed 0 bases at V and 3 bases at J, with 12 bases between. The CDR3: CASSQDREGYYNEQFF. DNA for the CDR3: TGTGCCAGCAGCCAAGATCGAGAGGGGTACTACAATGAGCAGTTCTTC.

This chain uses TRBV5-5 with TRBJ1-2, with D unresolved. Trimming cost V 0 bases and J 0 bases, with 12 bases left between them. The CDR3 consists of 16 residues. CDR1 and CDR2 from the germline V gene are SGHKS and YYEKEE (reference sequence). The CDR3 loop reads CASSLGGSGANYGYTF. DNA of the CDR3: TGTGCCAGCAGCTTGGGAGGCTCCGGGGCTAACTATGGCTACACCTTC.

V is TRBV6-5 and J is TRBJ2-3; maybe TRBD2 (5 bases). Trimming shortened V by 5 bases and J by 4 bases, and 10 bases separated the two germline ends. Germline CDR1 reads MNHEY; CDR2 reads SVGAGI. There are 13 residues in the CDR3. The CDR3 DNA reads TGTGCCAGCAGTGCCCCCGGGGCAGATACGCAGTATTTT. Amino acid sequence: CASSAPGADTQYF.